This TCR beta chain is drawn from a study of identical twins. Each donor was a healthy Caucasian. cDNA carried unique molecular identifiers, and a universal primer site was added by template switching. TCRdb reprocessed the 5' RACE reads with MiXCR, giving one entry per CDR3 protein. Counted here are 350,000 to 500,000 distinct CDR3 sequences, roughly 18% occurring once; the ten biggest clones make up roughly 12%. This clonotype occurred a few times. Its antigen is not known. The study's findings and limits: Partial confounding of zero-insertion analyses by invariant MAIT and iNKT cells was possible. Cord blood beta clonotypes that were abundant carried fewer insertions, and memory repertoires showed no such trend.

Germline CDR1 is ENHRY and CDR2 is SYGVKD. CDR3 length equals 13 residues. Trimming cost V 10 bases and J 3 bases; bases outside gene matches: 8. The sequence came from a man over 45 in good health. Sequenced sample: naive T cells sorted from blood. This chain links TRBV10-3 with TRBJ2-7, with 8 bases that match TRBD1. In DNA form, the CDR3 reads TGTGCCACCCGGACAGGGACAAACTACGAGCAGTACTTC. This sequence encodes CATRTGTNYEQYF.